A single TCR beta chain is shown here with its context. What this receptor recognizes is not known. No qualities accompany the bases; no much larger clone lies one base away. The sample holds other DNA sequences that translate to the same CDR3. The source of the sample is a study of blood T cell repertoires in COVID-19 (dated by TCRdb to the early 2020s). In terms of the full investigation: Collaborator samples came from the United States, Italy and Spain and covered acute and convalescent phases of COVID-19. The prospective study material was composed of cDNA or gDNA derived from T cells, B-cell-depleted T cells, or PBMCs. The dataset comprised deeply sampled blood TCRbeta repertoires from subjects exposed to, actively infected with, or recovered from COVID-19. The repertoires were released in a freely available public database intended as a resource for research on the immune response to SARS-CoV-2. The samples were drawn from two sources: the first 160 participants of the ongoing ImmuneRACE study, and 1,254 subjects contributed by 6 global collaborators. Sample metadata almost always included a de-identified subject ID, COVID-19 status, age in years and sex. Where HLA class I and class II types were available, the types were taken from metadata supplied by the sample provider, not from assay-based typing.

The study at large found these results: The quantity of clinical and demographic metadata differed by source and by participant and was supplied without curation.

TCRbeta CDR3 regions were amplified from genomic DNA by means of the immunoSEQ Assay, a bias-controlled multiplex PCR. The authors' pipeline ran thus. Within the assay, amplification of reference gene primers was used to estimate how many nucleated cells each sample contained. To quantify the absolute abundance of each unique TCRbeta CDR3 rearrangement, sequence reads were collapsed and filtered. Productive Simpson clonality was computed per sample as the square root of Simpson's diversity index over productive rearrangements. TCRdb took this table from immuneACCESS and kept in-frame rearrangements with V and J called. Such tables lack part of the clones; where checked against another copy, unresolved V genes explain under half of the gap, and the rest is unexplained. V, J and clone size are taken as reported in that table, and D and trimming were inferred from the DNA itself. Recorded for this sample are some 380,000 clones; roughly 86% of them occurred a single time. The ten largest clones take up 1% to 1.5% of the sample.

Reading the germline V gene (reference sequence) gives CDR1 GTSNPN and CDR2 SVGIG. Its CDR3 holds 15 amino acids, cysteine through phenylalanine. Here the CDR3 DNA is all that survives: 45 bases in frame from base 1. V is reduced by 0 bases and J by 0 bases, leaving a spacing of 9 bases between them. Participants in the prospective study were enrolled through a virtual design, were aged about 18 to 100 years, and lived in approximately 25 United States geographic areas. Cohort assignment in the prospective study relied on participant-reported clinical history from a screening survey and a study questionnaire. For ImmuneRACE Cohort 3, a participant was defined as recovered based on two consecutive negative NP/OP PCR tests, clearance by a healthcare professional, or resolution of symptoms. Mobile phlebotomists in the prospective study collected whole blood, serum and a nasopharyngeal or oropharyngeal swab from every participant. Additional blood draws and questionnaires over an approximately 2-month period could optionally be provided by prospective study participants. Prospective study blood samples were shipped either frozen or at room temperature before DNA extraction.

This clonotype was sampled from a man aged 25-40 years who had recovered from COVID-19. This chain joins TRBV30 to TRBJ2-1, and perhaps TRBD2 as D gene, on 5 matching bases. The source material was PBMCs or T cells enriched from blood (not recorded which). The sequenced DNA is TGTGCCTGGAGTGTGGACTCGAGCTCCTACAATGAGCAGTTCTTC. This yields the protein CAWSVDSSSYNEQFF.